The 17 T cell receptor beta chains in this list originate from one sample, sequenced in a study of cytomegalovirus exposure and HLA in healthy donors. PCR involved 60 Vbeta and 13 Jbeta primers. Here immunoSEQ multiplex PCR was the method, and the copy in TCRdb shows in-frame clones only, minus some. The repertoire table contains approximately 110,000 clones. Sample: PBMCs. Every receptor here comes from a man between 40 and 49 years old in good health and CMV-seropositive.

V is TRBV7-9 and J is TRBJ2-2; perhaps TRBD2 as D (6 bases). Trimming left V 3 bases short and J 0 bases short, with 20 bases between. This CDR3 has 19 residues. CDR1 SEHNR and CDR2 FQNEAQ come from the germline V gene (reference sequence). CDR3 DNA sequence: TGTGCCAGCAGCTTTCCTGTTCAGGGAGGACGCACGAACACCGGGGAGCTGTTTTTT. It encodes CASSFPVQGGRTNTGELFF.

This chain links TRBV5-1 with TRBJ2-2; D is perhaps TRBD1 (6 bases). Germline V gene lookup returns CDR1 SGHRS and CDR2 YFSETQ. The CDR3 runs to 13 residues. V was pared by 5 bases and J by 7 bases, with 12 bases between. The CDR3 sequence is CASRLRTDGELFF. The CDR3 DNA sequence: TGCGCCAGCAGATTGCGGACAGACGGGGAGCTGTTTTTT.

The rearrangement uses TRBV7-3 and TRBJ2-2, with D perhaps TRBD1 (6 bases). From germline, CDR1 is SGHTA and CDR2 FQGTGA. CDR3 size: 15 residues. With 5 bases removed from V and 6 bases from J, the gap between germline ends came to 16 bases. In DNA form, the CDR3 reads TGTGCCAGCAGCCATTTCCAGGGGACGGCCGGGGAGCTGTTTTTT. Its translation is CASSHFQGTAGELFF. The variable domain in full, with the rest retrieved from reference TRBV7-3 and TRBJ2-2, is GAGVSQTPSNKVTEKGKYVELRCDPISGHTALYWYRQSLGQGPEFLIYFQGTGAADDSGLPNDRFFAVRPEGSVSTLKIQRTERGDSAVYLCASSHFQGTAGELFFGEGSRLTVL.

This rearrangement joins TRBV11-3 to TRBJ2-2, with a possible D match to TRBD1 (6 bases). V dropped 0 bases and J dropped 1 base, with 12 bases sitting between them. The germline gives CDR1 SGHNT, CDR2 YENEEA. The CDR3 covers 17 residues. The CDR3 DNA is TGTGCCAGCAGCTTAGAACCGAGACAGGAGAACACCGGGGAGCTGTTTTTT. Its translation: CASSLEPRQENTGELFF.

The chain is built from TRBV5-4 and TRBJ2-2, with TRBD2 matching 12 bases. Per germline, CDR1 SGHNT and CDR2 YYREEE (reference sequence). V trimming: 5 bases; J trimming: 1 base; junction bases outside the gene matches: 9. CDR3 length: 18 amino acids. CDR3 in DNA: TGTGCCAGCAGGGTCGCACTAGCGGGAGGACTGAACACCGGGGAGCTGTTTTTT. Protein sequence: CASRVALAGGLNTGELFF. Drawing the rest from reference TRBV5-4 and TRBJ2-2, the complete variable domain is ETGVTQSPTHLIKTRGQQVTLRCSSQSGHNTVSWYQQALGQGPQFIFQYYREEENGRGNFPPRFSGLQFPNYSSELNVNALELDDSALYLCASRVALAGGLNTGELFFGEGSRLTVL.

This rearrangement joins TRBV2 to TRBJ1-5, with 7 bases aligning to TRBD1. The CDR3 contains 15 residues. Germline CDR1 reads SNHLY; CDR2 reads FYNNEI. J was trimmed by 0 bases and V by 5 bases; bases with no gene match: 4. The CDR3 sequence: CASSWGQYSNQPQHF. The CDR3 nucleotides read TGTGCCAGCAGTTGGGGACAGTATAGCAATCAGCCCCAGCATTTT.

The chain carries TRBV5-6 and TRBJ1-6; D unresolved. The germline V and J ends were trimmed by 4 bases and 9 bases, with 8 bases remaining between them. The CDR3 contains 12 residues. The germline gives CDR1 SGHDT, CDR2 YYEEEE. CDR3 in DNA: TGTGCCAGCAGCCCTGGAGGTTCACCCCTCCACTTT. This sequence encodes CASSPGGSPLHF.

V is TRBV6-5 and J is TRBJ1-2; the D gene is possibly TRBD1 (6 bases). The germline V and J ends were trimmed by 6 bases and 4 bases, with 12 bases remaining between them. Germline CDR1 and CDR2: MNHEY and SVGAGI. The CDR3 spans 13 residues. CDR3 in DNA: TGTGCCAGCAGAGGGGGGGTTTCCTATGGCTACACCTTC. Protein sequence: CASRGGVSYGYTF.

The CDR3, as DNA: TGCGCCAGCAGCCGGCCGGCAGGAGGTAACACTGAAGCTTTCTTT. Its protein is CASSRPAGGNTEAFF. The rearrangement links TRBV5-1 to TRBJ1-1, with D uncertain. The CDR3 runs to 15 residues. Between the trimmed V and J ends, which lost 4 bases and 2 bases, there was a span of 15 bases. CDR1 and CDR2 (germline): SGHRS, YFSETQ. The entire variable domain, with the rest obtained from reference TRBV5-1 and TRBJ1-1, is as follows: KAGVTQTPRYLIKTRGQQVTLSCSPISGHRSVSWYQQTPGQGLQFLFEYFSETQRNKGNFPGRFSGRQFSNSRSEMNVSTLELGDSALYLCASSRPAGGNTEAFFGQGTRLTVV.

This chain uses TRBV7-3 with TRBJ2-2, with 8 nucleotides matching TRBD1. The CDR3 is 15 amino acids. Germline V gene data show CDR1 as SGHTA and CDR2 as FQGTGA. V shed 5 bases, J shed 5 bases, and the junction held 7 bases outside the gene matches. The CDR3 spells CASSLGQGWTGELFF. CDR3 DNA sequence: TGTGCCAGCAGCCTAGGACAGGGCTGGACCGGGGAGCTGTTTTTT. Supplemented by reference TRBV7-3 and TRBJ2-2, the full variable domain reads GAGVSQTPSNKVTEKGKYVELRCDPISGHTALYWYRQSLGQGPEFLIYFQGTGAADDSGLPNDRFFAVRPEGSVSTLKIQRTERGDSAVYLCASSLGQGWTGELFFGEGSRLTVL.

CDR3 in DNA: TGTGCCAGCAGGCTAGCGGGAATCTCCGGGGAGCTGTTTTTT. It translates to CASRLAGISGELFF. This rearrangement joins TRBV2 to TRBJ2-2, with TRBD2 matching 9 bases. This CDR3 region has 14 residues. The germline V gene has CDR1 SNHLY and CDR2 FYNNEI. The ends lost 6 bases at V and 6 bases at J; junction bases unmatched: 5.

The chain has TRBV27 and TRBJ2-2; TRBD2 matches at 7 bases. Germline CDR1 and CDR2: MNHEY and SMNVEV (reference sequence). The length of the CDR3 is 18 residues. The trim removed 5 bases at V and 3 bases at J, leaving 15 bases unmatched. The CDR3 region has the DNA TGTGCCAGCAGTCTTACGGGGGGTTGGGAGCTCCACACCGGGGAGCTGTTTTTT. Translating it yields CASSLTGGWELHTGELFF.

V usage is TRBV15 and J usage is TRBJ2-7; 8 bases match TRBD1. The germline CDR1 and CDR2 sequences are LNHNV and YYDKDF (reference sequence). The V and J ends lost 1 base and 7 bases, in that order; junction bases with no gene match: 3. The CDR3 spans 13 residues. In DNA, the CDR3 is TGTGCCACCAGCAGAGGCAGGGGGCGGGAGCAGTACTTC. It specifies CATSRGRGREQYF.

V usage is TRBV5-6 and J usage is TRBJ2-7, with TRBD1 matching 9 bases. The trim removed 4 bases at V and 2 bases at J, leaving 7 bases unmatched. Germline V gene lookup returns CDR1 SGHDT and CDR2 YYEEEE. This CDR3 has 15 amino acids. The CDR3 sequence is CASSPRRQGAYEQYF. In DNA, the CDR3 is TGTGCCAGCAGCCCCCGTCGACAGGGGGCCTACGAGCAGTACTTC. The full variable domain, completed using reference TRBV5-6 and TRBJ2-7, is DAGVTQSPTHLIKTRGQQVTLRCSPKSGHDTVSWYQQALGQGPQFIFQYYEEEERQRGNFPDRFSGHQFPNYSSELNVNALLLGDSALYLCASSPRRQGAYEQYFGPGTRLTVT.

The chain combines TRBV9 with TRBJ2-7; D unclear. CDR1 and CDR2 (germline): SGDLS, YYNGEE. Trimming shortened V by 0 bases and J by 0 bases, and 10 bases separated the two germline ends. This CDR3 comprises 15 residues. CDR3 DNA sequence: TGTGCCAGCAGCGTAGAACAGACCAGCTCCTACGAGCAGTACTTC. Encoded protein: CASSVEQTSSYEQYF.

The V gene is TRBV7-8, the J gene TRBJ1-2, with 8 bases that match TRBD1. Per germline, CDR1 SGHVS and CDR2 FQNEAQ. V shed 2 bases, J shed 5 bases, and the junction held 7 bases outside the gene matches. The CDR3 has 15 amino acids. In DNA form, the CDR3 reads TGTGCCAGCAGCTTACGAGGACAGGGAAGGTATGGCTACACCTTC. Its translation: CASSLRGQGRYGYTF.

V usage is TRBV5-1 and J usage is TRBJ2-7; 12 nucleotides align to TRBD1. Germline V gives CDR1 SGHRS, CDR2 YFSETQ. V was clipped by 3 bases and J by 2 bases; unmatched bases: 6. The CDR3 runs to 16 residues. CDR3 DNA sequence: TGCGCCAGCAGCTCACCCGGGACAGGGGGCCCCTACGAGCAGTACTTC. It codes for CASSSPGTGGPYEQYF. Full variable domain (outside the CDR3, taken from reference TRBV5-1 and TRBJ2-7): KAGVTQTPRYLIKTRGQQVTLSCSPISGHRSVSWYQQTPGQGLQFLFEYFSETQRNKGNFPGRFSGRQFSNSRSEMNVSTLELGDSALYLCASSSPGTGGPYEQYFGPGTRLTVT.